This record concerns one T cell receptor beta chain sequence. In this sample, this clone turned up a few times. This receptor's antigen is unknown. No much larger clone is present one base from it, and per-base qualities are unavailable. The data were taken from a study of shared clonotypes between healthy human individuals (dated by TCRdb to between 2020 and 2021). With regard to the full study: The cohort included a few men and a couple of women between 18 and 49 years of age. Blood TCR repertoires of roughly five healthy adults were deeply sequenced to estimate repertoire size and the extent of clonotype sharing between individuals. Between about 0.8 and 9 billion PBMCs per donor were obtained by leukapheresis. For each donor, three plates each were used for CD4 naive and CD4 memory, two plates were used for CD8 naive, and one plate was used for CD8 memory. To increase sequencing depth and limit assay-specific biases, different laboratories used diverse techniques to prepare libraries and sequence TCR repertoires. The study at large found these results: Larger estimated clonotype richness was generally found for naive subsets than for memory subsets. Pairwise subsampling indicated that sequencing depth was expected to affect the degree of clonotype sharing among donors. Compared with non-shared clonotypes, the clonotypes found in all four sorted-subset donors had higher generation probabilities. When a few donors were compared, the shared fraction of clonotypes was around 5.1% for naive CD4, more than 3% for naive CD8, more than 2% for memory CD4, and 0.4% for memory CD8. Rarefaction of sorted-subset datasets indicated incomplete sequencing despite the large sequencing depth. Sampling was restricted to blood, and TCR repertoires in tissues likely differ from the TCR repertoires found in blood. The small number of donors limited the genetic and exposure-history diversity represented.

The germline V gene provides CDR1 MDHEN and CDR2 SYDVKM. V gives up 4 bases and J gives up 7 bases, and the segment between their germline ends measures 8 bases. The CDR3 holds 13 amino acids from the cysteine to the phenylalanine. Of the read, only the CDR3 DNA is kept; its 39 bases are in frame from base 1. Donors were healthy HIV-negative adults with no recently reported acute infections or vaccinations. Every donor was a Caucasian adult residing in Nashville, Tennessee, USA. CD4+ T cells were enriched by magnetic negative selection; naive cells were then positively selected on CD45RA, and the negative fraction formed the memory subset. Blood was obtained by leukapheresis, after which PBMCs were separated by Ficoll-Histopaque density gradient centrifugation and cryopreserved in liquid nitrogen vapor phase. Purity and quantity of every magnetically sorted T cell population were checked by analytical flow cytometry. Genomic DNA was isolated from every sorted fraction and measured by UV absorbance on a Nanodrop 2000c.

TCR CDR3 regions were amplified from genomic DNA by multiplex PCR using the deep immunoSEQ assay. Extracted genomic DNA from each cell subset was distributed evenly across all wells of several immunoSEQ 96-well plates, and each plate was treated as a replicate. For sorted subsets, roughly 0.2 ug genomic DNA, equal to tens of thousands of T cell genomes, was loaded into each replicate PCR. Purified libraries were measured with a Qubit 3.0 fluorometer, size-checked on a Bioanalyzer 2100, and measured again with the KAPA Library Quantification kit. Every immunoSEQ 96-well plate was sequenced on a separate single-read 150-cycle Illumina NextSeq 550 flow cell. The study's processing was this. Because the immunoSEQ output included only junctional sequences and no quality scores, the filtering could not be the same as the filtering used for full-length reads. Sequences were annotated with PyIR, a Python wrapper for IgBLAST v1.9, using IMGT germline references to assign V/J genes and CDR3. Reads were filtered out if the reads had weak V/J assignments (E-value above 1e-6), no CDR3, stop codons, out-of-frame junctions, or ambiguous translated residues. V3J clonotypes were defined as sequences sharing the same inferred V gene, J gene, and CDR3 amino acid sequence. Percentage overlap between repertoires was computed as shared unique clonotypes divided by the size of the smaller repertoire. Richness of each repertoire was evaluated using RTK rarefaction, the Chao1 estimator, and Recon v2.1 estimates of unobserved clonotypes. OLGA was used to compute generation probabilities for all TCRbeta clonotypes that the gDNA method yielded from a handful of donors. This immuneACCESS table, as held by TCRdb, lists in-frame sequences with V and J called but not all clones. Of the missing ones, under half trace to an unresolved V gene in checked studies; the others have no known cause. The V and J calls and clone size are taken from that table; D and trimming were inferred from the DNA. A total of about 1 million clones appear in this sample, about 75% of them only once. Nearly 1.5% of the sample is taken by the ten largest.

This TCR came from a man between 18 and 35 years old in good health. Sequencing was carried out using memory CD4+ T cells sorted from blood. What the cell subset or site label conveys for this sample: CD45RA-negative fraction. This chain is built from TRBV28 and TRBJ1-6; the D gene identity is not certain. At the DNA level, the sequence is TGTGCCAGCAGTTCCTTACAGAATTCACCCCTCCACTTT. It encodes CASSSLQNSPLHF.